This TCR beta chain came from a study of beta chain features in type 1 diabetes. Reverse transcribing all isolated RNA meant expressed TCRB transcripts were sequenced. Some clones are missing from TCRdb's copy, which holds only in-frame ones; the method was immunoSEQ multiplex PCR. This sample has under 950,000 clones; roughly 17% occur once, and the top ten carry 0.02% to 0.025%. The length of the CDR3 is 21 residues. V dropped 1 base and J dropped 2; count of bases not matched to a gene: 14. Germline V gives CDR1 MGHRA, CDR2 YSYEKL. This TCR came from a woman in her late teens or twenties in good health. The specimen sequenced was naive CD4+ T cells from blood. The chain couples TRBV4-1 to TRBJ2-6, with TRBD2 matching 10 bases. The CDR3 sequence: CASSQGWPSGRSLAGANVLTF. CDR3 DNA: TGCGCCAGCAGCCAAGGTTGGCCTAGCGGGAGAAGTCTGGCTGGGGCCAACGTCCTGACTTTC.